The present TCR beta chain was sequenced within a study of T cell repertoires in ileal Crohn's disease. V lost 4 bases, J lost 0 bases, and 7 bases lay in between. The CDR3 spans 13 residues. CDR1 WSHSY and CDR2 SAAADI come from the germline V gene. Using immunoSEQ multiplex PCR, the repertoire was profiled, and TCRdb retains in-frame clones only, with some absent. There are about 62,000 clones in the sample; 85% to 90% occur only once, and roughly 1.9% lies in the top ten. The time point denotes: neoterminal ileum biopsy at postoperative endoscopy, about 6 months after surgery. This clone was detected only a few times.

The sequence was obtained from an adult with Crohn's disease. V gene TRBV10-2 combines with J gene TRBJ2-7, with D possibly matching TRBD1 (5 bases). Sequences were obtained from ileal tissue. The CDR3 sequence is CASSGQGSYEQYF. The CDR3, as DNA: TGCGCCAGCAGTGGTCAGGGCTCCTACGAGCAGTACTTC.